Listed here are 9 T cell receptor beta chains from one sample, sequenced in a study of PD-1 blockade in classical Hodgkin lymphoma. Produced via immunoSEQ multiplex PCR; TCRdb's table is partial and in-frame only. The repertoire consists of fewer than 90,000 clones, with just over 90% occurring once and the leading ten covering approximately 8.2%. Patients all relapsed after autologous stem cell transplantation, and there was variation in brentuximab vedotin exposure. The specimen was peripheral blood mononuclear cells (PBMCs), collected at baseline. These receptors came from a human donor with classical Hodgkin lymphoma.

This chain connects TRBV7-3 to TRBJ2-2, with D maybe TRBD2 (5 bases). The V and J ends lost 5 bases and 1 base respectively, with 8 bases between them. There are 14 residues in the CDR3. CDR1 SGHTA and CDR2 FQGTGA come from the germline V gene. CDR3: CASSLAGNTGELFF. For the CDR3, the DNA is TGTGCCAGCAGCCTGGCGGGGAACACCGGGGAGCTGTTTTTT.

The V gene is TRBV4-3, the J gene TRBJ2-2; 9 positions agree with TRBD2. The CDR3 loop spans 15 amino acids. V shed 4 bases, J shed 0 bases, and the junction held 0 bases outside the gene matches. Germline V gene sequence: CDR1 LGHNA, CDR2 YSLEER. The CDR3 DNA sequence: TGCGCCAGCAGCCCTAGCGGGACGAACACCGGGGAGCTGTTTTTT. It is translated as CASSPSGTNTGELFF.

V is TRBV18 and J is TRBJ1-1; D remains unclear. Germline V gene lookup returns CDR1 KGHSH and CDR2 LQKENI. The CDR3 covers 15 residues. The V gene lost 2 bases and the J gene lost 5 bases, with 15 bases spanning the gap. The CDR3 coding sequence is TGTGCCAGCTCACCATTTGACGGGTTGAGTACTGAAGCTTTCTTT. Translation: CASSPFDGLSTEAFF.

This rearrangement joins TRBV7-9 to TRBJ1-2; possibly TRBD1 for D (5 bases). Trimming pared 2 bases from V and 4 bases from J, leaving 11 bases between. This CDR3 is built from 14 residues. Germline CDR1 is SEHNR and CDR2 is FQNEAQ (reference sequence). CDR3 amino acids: CASSLRDGSYGYTF. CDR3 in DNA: TGTGCCAGCAGCTTACGGGACGGCAGCTATGGCTACACCTTC.

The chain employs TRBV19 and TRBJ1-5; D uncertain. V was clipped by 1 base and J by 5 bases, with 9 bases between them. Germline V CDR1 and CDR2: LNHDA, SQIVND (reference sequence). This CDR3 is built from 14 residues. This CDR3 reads CASSIVGGDQPQHF. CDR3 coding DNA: TGTGCCAGTAGTATAGTCGGCGGGGATCAGCCCCAGCATTTT.

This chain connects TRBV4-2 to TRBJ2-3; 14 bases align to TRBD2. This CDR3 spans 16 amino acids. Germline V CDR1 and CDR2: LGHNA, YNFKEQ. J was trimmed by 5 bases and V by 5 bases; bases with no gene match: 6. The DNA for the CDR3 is TGTGCCAGCAGCACCCGACTAGCGGGGGGGGTAGATACGCAGTATTTT. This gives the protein CASSTRLAGGVDTQYF.

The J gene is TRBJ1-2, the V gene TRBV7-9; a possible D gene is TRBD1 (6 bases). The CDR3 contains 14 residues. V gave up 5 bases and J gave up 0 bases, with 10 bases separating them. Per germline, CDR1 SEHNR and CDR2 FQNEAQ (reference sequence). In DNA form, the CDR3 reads TGTGCCAGCAGCCCCTGGACAGCTAACTATGGCTACACCTTC. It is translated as CASSPWTANYGYTF.

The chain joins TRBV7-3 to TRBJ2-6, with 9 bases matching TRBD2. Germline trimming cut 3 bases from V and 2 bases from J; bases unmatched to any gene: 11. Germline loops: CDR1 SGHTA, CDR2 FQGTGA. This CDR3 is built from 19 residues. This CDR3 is CASSFSLGGRAPGANVLTF. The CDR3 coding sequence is TGTGCCAGCAGCTTCTCCTTAGGCGGGAGGGCACCTGGGGCCAACGTCCTGACTTTC. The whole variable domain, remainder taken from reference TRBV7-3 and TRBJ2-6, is GAGVSQTPSNKVTEKGKYVELRCDPISGHTALYWYRQSLGQGPEFLIYFQGTGAADDSGLPNDRFFAVRPEGSVSTLKIQRTERGDSAVYLCASSFSLGGRAPGANVLTFGAGSRLTVL.

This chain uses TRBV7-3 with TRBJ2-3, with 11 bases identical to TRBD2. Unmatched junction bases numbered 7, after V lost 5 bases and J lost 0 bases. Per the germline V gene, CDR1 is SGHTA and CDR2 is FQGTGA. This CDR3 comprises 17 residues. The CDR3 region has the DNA TGTGCCAGCAGCAACGGACTAGCGGGCCCAAGCACAGATACGCAGTATTTT. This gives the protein CASSNGLAGPSTDTQYF. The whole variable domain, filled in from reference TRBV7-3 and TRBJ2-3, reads GAGVSQTPSNKVTEKGKYVELRCDPISGHTALYWYRQSLGQGPEFLIYFQGTGAADDSGLPNDRFFAVRPEGSVSTLKIQRTERGDSAVYLCASSNGLAGPSTDTQYFGPGTRLTVL.